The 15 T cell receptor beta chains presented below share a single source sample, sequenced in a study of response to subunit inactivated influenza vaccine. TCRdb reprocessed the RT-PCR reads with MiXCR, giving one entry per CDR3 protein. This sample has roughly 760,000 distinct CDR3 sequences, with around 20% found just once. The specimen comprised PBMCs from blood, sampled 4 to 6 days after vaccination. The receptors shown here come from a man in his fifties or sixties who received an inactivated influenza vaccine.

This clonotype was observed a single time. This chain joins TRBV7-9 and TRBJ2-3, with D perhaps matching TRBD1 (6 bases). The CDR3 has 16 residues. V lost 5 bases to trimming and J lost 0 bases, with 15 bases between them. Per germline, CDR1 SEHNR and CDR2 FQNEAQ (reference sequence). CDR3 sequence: CASSIGQFLSTDTQYF. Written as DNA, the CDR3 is TGTGCCAGCAGCATCGGACAGTTTTTAAGCACAGATACGCAGTATTTT.

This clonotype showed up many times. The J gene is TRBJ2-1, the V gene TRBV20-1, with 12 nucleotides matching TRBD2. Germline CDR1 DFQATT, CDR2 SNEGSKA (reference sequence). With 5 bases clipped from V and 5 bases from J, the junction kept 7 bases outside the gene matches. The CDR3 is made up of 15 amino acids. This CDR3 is CSAGGLAGTHNEQFF. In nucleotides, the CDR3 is TGCAGTGCTGGCGGACTAGCGGGAACACACAATGAGCAGTTCTTC.

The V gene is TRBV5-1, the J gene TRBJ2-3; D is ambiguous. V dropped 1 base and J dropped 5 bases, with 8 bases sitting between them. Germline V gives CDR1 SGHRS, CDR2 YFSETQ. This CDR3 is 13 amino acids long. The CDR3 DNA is TGCGCCAGCAGCTTGACTAAGTTAGATACGCAGTATTTT. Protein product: CASSLTKLDTQYF.

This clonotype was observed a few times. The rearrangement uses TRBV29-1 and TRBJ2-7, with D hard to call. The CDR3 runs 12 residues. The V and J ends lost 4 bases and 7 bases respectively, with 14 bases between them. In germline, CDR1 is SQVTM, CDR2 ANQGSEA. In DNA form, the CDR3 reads TGCAGCGTTGGAAGTTCCCCGGGTGAGCAGTACTTC. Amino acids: CSVGSSPGEQYF.

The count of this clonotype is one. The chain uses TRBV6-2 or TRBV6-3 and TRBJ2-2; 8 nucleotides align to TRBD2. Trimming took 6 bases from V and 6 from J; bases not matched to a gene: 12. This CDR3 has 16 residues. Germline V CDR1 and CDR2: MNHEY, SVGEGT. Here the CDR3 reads CASRKSGGPISGELFF. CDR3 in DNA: TGTGCCAGCAGAAAAAGCGGGGGACCGATCTCCGGGGAGCTGTTTTTT.

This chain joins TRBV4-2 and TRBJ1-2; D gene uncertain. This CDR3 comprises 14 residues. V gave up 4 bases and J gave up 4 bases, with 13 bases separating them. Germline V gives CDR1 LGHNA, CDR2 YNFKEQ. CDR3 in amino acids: CASSPERVIYGYTF. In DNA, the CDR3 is TGTGCCAGCAGCCCCGAGAGAGTAATCTATGGCTACACCTTC.

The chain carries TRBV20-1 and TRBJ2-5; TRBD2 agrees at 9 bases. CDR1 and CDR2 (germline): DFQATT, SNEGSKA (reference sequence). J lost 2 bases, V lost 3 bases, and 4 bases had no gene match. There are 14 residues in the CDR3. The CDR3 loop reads CSASLAGPQETQYF. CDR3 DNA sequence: TGCAGTGCTAGCCTAGCGGGGCCTCAAGAGACCCAGTACTTC.

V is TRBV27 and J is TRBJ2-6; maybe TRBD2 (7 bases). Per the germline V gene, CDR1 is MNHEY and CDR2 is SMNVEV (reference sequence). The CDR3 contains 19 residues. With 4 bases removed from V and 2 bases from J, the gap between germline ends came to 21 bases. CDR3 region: CASSSTLLLRGPGANVLTF. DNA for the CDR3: TGTGCCAGCAGTTCCACATTATTGTTGCGGGGGCCTGGGGCCAACGTCCTGACTTTC.

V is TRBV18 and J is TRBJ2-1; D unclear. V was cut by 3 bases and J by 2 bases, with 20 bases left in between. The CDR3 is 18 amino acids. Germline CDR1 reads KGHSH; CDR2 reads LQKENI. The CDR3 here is CASSPVSVTTNTYNEQFF. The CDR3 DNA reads TGTGCCAGCTCACCTGTCTCGGTCACCACTAATACCTACAATGAGCAGTTCTTC. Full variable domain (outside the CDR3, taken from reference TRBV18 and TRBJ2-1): NAGVMQNPRHLVRRRGQEARLRCSPMKGHSHVYWYRQLPEEGLKFMVYLQKENIIDESGMPKERFSAEFPKEGPSILRIQQVVRGDSAAYFCASSPVSVTTNTYNEQFFGPGTRLTVL.

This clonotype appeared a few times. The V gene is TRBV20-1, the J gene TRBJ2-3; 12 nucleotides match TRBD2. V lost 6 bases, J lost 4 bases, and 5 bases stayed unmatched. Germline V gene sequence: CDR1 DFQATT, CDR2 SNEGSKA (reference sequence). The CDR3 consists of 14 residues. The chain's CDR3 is CSARLAGAPDTQYF. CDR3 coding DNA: TGCAGTGCCAGACTAGCGGGAGCCCCAGATACGCAGTATTTT.

This chain's CDR3 is CASSYQTRRSSYNEQFF. The CDR3 DNA is TGTGCCAGCAGTTACCAGACTAGACGAAGCTCCTACAATGAGCAGTTCTTC. The chain has TRBV6-2 or TRBV6-3 and TRBJ2-1; possibly TRBD2 for D (6 bases). V lost 2 bases to trimming and J lost 0 bases, with 14 bases between them. Looked up from germline, CDR1 is MNHEY and CDR2 is SVGEGT. There are 17 residues in the CDR3.

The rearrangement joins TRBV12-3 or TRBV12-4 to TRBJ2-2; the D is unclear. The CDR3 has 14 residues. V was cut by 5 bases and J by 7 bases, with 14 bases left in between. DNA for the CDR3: TGTGCCAGCAGTCTACAGCCTCAGCACGGGGAGCTGTTTTTT. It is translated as CASSLQPQHGELFF.

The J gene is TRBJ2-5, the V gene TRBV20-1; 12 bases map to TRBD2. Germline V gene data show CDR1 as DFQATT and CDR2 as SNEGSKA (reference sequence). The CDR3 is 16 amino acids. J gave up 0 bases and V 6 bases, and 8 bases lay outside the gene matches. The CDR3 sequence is CSAQSWTSGDQETQYF. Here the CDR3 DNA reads TGCAGTGCACAGAGCTGGACTAGCGGGGACCAAGAGACCCAGTACTTC.

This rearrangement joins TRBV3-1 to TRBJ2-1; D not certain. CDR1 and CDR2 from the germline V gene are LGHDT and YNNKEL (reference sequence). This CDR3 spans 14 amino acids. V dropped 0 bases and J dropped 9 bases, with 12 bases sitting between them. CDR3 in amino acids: CASSQDVSPREQFF. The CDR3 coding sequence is TGTGCCAGCAGCCAAGATGTAAGCCCCCGTGAGCAGTTCTTC.

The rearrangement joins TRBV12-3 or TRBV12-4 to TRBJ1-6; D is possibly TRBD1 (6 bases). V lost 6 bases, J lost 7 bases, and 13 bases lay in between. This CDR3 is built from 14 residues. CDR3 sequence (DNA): TGTGCCAGCAGCCCCGACAGGTGGAATTCACCCCTCCACTTT. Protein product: CASSPDRWNSPLHF.